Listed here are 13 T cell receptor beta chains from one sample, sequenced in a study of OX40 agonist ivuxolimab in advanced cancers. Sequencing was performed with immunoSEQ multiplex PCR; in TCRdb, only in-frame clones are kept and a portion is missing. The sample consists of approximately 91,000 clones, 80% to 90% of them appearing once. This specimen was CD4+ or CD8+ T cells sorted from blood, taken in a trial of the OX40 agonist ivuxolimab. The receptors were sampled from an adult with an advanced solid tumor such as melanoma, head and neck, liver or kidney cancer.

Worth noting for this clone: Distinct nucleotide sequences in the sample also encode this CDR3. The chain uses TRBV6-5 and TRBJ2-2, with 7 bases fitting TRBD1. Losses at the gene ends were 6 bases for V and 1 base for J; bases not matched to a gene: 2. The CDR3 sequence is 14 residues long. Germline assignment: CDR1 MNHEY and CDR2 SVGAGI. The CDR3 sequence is CASSRQGNTGELFF. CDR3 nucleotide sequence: TGTGCCAGCAGCCGACAGGGGAACACCGGGGAGCTGTTTTTT.

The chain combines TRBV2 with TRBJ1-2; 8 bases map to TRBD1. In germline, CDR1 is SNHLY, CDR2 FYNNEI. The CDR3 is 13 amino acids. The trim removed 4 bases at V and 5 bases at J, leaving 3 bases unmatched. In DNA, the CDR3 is TGTGCCAGCAGTGGACAGGGGAGGTATGGCTACACCTTC. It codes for CASSGQGRYGYTF.

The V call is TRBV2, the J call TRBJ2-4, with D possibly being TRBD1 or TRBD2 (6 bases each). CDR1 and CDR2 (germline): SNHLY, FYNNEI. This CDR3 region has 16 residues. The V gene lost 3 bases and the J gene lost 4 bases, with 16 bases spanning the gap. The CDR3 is CASSDLPGGSKNIQYF. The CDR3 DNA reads TGTGCCAGCAGTGACCTCCCCGGGGGCTCGAAAAACATTCAGTACTTC. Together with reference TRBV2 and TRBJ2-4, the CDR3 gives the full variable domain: EPEVTQTPSHQVTQMGQEVILRCVPISNHLYFYWYRQILGQKVEFLVSFYNNEISEKSEIFDDQFSVERPDGSNFTLKIRSTKLEDSAMYFCASSDLPGGSKNIQYFGAGTRLSVL.

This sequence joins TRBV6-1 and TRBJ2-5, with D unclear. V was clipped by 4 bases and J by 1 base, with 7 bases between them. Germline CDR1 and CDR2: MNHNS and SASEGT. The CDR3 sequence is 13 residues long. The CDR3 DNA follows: TGTGCCAGCAGTGGGGGAATCCAAGAGACCCAGTACTTC. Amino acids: CASSGGIQETQYF.

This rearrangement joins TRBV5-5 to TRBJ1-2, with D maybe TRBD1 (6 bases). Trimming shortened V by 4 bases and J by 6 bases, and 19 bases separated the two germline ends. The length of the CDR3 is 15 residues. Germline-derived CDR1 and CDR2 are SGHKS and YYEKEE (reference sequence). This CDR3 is CASSLRGDASDGYTF. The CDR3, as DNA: TGTGCCAGCAGCCTTAGGGGGGACGCCTCGGATGGCTACACCTTC.

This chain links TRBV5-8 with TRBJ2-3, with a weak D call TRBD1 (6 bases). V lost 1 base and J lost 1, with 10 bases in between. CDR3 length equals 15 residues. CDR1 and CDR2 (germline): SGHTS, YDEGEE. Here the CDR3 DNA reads TGTGCCAGCAGCTTGCAACGACAGGGCACAGATACGCAGTATTTT. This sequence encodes CASSLQRQGTDTQYF.

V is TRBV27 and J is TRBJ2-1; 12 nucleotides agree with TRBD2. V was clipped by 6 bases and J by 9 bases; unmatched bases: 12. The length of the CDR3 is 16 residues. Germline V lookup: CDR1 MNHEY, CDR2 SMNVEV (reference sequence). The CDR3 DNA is TGTGCCAGCAGGCCCCTAGCGGGGGGGCCCTTGGGTGAGCAGTTCTTC. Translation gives CASRPLAGGPLGEQFF.

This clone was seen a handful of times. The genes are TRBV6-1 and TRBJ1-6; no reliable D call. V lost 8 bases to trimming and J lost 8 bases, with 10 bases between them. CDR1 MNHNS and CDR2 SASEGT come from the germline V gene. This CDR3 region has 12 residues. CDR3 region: CASGFRDSPLHF. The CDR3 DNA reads TGTGCCAGCGGATTTAGGGATTCACCCCTCCACTTT.

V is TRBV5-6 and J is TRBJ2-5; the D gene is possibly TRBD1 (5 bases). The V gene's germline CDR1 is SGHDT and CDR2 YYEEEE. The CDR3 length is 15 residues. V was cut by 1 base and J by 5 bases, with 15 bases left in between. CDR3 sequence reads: CASSLNSQGFETQYF. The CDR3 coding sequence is TGTGCCAGCAGCTTGAACAGCCAGGGCTTCGAGACCCAGTACTTC. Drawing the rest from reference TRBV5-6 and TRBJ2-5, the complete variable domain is DAGVTQSPTHLIKTRGQQVTLRCSPKSGHDTVSWYQQALGQGPQFIFQYYEEEERQRGNFPDRFSGHQFPNYSSELNVNALLLGDSALYLCASSLNSQGFETQYFGPGTRLLVL.

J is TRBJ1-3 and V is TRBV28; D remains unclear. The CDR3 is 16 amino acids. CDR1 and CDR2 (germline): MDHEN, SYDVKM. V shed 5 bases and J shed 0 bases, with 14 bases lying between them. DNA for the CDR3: TGTGCCAGCAGTCTAACGACGGTCAGCTCTGGAAACACCATATATTTT. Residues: CASSLTTVSSGNTIYF.

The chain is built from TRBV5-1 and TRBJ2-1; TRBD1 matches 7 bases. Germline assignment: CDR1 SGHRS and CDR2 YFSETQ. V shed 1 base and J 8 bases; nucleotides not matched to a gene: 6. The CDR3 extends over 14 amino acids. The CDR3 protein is CASSLRQGNDEQFF. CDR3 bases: TGCGCCAGCAGCTTGAGACAGGGTAATGATGAGCAGTTCTTC.

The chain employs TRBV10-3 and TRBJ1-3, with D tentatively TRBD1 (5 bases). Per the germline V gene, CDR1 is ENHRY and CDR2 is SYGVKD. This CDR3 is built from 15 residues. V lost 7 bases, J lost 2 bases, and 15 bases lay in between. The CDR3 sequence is CAINLKDKPGNTIYF. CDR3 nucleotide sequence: TGTGCCATCAACCTAAAGGACAAGCCTGGAAACACCATATATTTT.

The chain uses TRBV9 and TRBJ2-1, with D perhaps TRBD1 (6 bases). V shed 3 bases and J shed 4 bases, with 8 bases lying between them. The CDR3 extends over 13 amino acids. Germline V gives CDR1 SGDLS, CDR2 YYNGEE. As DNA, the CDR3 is TGTGCCAGCAGCGGCGGACAGTACAATGAGCAGTTCTTC. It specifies CASSGGQYNEQFF.